This T cell receptor (beta chain) was documented in a study of technical replicates of blood from a handful of donors. Trimming left V 3 bases short and J 0 bases short, with 9 bases between. This CDR3 comprises 15 residues. The germline V gene has CDR1 KGHSH and CDR2 LQKENI. The sample holds one count of this clone. Produced via immunoSEQ multiplex PCR; TCRdb's table is partial and in-frame only. The sample yields about 73,000 clones, about 92% seen once. The receptor comes from a human donor in good health. Source material: T cells isolated from PBMCs. This chain uses TRBV18 with TRBJ1-5; a possible D gene is TRBD1 (5 bases). The CDR3 reads CASSPGGNSNQPQHF. CDR3 sequence (DNA): TGTGCCAGCTCACCGGGGGGGAATAGCAATCAGCCCCAGCATTTT.